This entry is about one T cell receptor (beta chain). Its antigen is not known. This sample stems from a study of response to subunit inactivated influenza vaccine. Study outcomes and limitations: Every seasonal influenza vaccination brings in few new T cells, the authors suggested.

Using its own MiXCR run on the RT-PCR reads, TCRdb lists one record per CDR3 protein. The sample has about 500,000 distinct CDR3 sequences; about 15% are singletons. This sequence was found in a man between 45 and 75 years old who received an inactivated influenza vaccine. The sample consisted of CD4+ T cells sorted from PBMCs, taken less than 30 months after vaccination.

CDR3: CASSPLAVGAYNEQFF. The CDR3 DNA sequence: TGTGCCAGCTCACCCCTCGCTGTTGGGGCCTACAATGAGCAGTTCTTC. The gene calls are TRBV18 and TRBJ2-1; D not resolved. Germline CDR1 and CDR2: KGHSH and LQKENI. The CDR3 has 16 amino acids. Trimming took off 3 bases at V and 2 bases at J, with 14 bases between the two ends.